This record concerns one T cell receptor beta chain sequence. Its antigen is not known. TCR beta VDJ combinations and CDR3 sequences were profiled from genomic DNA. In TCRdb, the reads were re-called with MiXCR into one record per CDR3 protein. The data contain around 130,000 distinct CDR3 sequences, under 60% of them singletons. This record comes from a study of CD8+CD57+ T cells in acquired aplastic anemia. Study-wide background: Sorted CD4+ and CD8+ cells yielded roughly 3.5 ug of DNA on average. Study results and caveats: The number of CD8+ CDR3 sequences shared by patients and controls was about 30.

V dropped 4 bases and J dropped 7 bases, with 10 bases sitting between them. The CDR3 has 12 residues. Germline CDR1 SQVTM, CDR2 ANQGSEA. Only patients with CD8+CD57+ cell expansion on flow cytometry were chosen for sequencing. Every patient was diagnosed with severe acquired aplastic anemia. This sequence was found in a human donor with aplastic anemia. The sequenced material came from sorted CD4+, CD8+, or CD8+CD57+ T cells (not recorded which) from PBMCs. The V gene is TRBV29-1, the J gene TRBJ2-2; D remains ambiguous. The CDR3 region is CSVAWPNGELFF. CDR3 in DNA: TGCAGCGTTGCGTGGCCAAACGGGGAGCTGTTTTTT.